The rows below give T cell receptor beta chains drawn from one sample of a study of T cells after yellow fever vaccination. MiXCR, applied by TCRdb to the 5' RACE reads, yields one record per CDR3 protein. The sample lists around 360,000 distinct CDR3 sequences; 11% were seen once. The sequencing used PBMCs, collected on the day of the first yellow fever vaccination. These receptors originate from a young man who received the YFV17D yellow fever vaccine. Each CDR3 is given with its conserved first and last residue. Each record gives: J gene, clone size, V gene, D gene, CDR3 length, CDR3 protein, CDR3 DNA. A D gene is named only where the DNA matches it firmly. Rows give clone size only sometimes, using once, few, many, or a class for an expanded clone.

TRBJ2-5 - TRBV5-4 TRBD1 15 CASSLVQARGETQYF TGTGCCAGCAGCTTGGTACAGGCCAGGGGGGAGACCCAGTACTTC
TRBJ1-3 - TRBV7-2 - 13 CASSPGMGNTIYF TGTGCCAGCAGCCCAGGGATGGGAAACACCATATATTTT
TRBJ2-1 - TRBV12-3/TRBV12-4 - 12 CASSLRSTKQFF TGTGCCAGCAGTTTACGTAGCACAAAGCAGTTCTTC
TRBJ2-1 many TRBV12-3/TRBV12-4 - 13 CASSLLGYNEQFF TGTGCCAGCAGTTTGCTAGGCTACAATGAGCAGTTCTTC
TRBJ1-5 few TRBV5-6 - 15 CASSLFTAVVQPQHF TGTGCCAGCAGCTTGTTTACGGCCGTAGTTCAGCCCCAGCATTTT
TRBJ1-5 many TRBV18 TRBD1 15 CASSPDRGKNQPQHF TGTGCCAGCTCACCGGACAGGGGGAAGAATCAGCCCCAGCATTTT
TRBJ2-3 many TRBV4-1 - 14 CASSQLAGGDTQYF TGCGCCAGCAGCCAACTAGCCGGAGGCGATACGCAGTATTTT
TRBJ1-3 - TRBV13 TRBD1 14 CASMTGNVGNTIYF TGTGCCAGCATGACAGGGAACGTTGGAAACACCATATATTTT
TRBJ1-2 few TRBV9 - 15 CASSFQGTANYGYTF TGTGCCAGCAGCTTCCAGGGCACGGCTAACTATGGCTACACCTTC
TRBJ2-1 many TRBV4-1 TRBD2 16 CASSQLLAGGLNEQFF TGCGCCAGCAGCCAACTTCTAGCGGGGGGTCTCAATGAGCAGTTCTTC
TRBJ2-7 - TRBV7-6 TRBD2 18 CASSLEASGGRRPDEQYF TGTGCCAGCAGCTTAGAAGCTAGCGGGGGCCGAAGGCCGGACGAGCAGTACTTC